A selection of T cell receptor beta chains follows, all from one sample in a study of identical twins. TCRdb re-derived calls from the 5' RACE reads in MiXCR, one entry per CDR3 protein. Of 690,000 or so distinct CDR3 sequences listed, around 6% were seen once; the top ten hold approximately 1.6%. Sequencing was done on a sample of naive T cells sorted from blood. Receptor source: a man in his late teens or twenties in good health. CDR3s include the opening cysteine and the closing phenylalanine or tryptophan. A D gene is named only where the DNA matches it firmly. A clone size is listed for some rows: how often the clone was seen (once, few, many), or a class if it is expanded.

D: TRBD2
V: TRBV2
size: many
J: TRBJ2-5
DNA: TGTGCCAGCAGGGAAACGACTAGCGGGAGGGCCTTGGAGACCCAGTACTTC
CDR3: CASRETTSGRALETQYF

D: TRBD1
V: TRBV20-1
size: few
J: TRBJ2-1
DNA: TGCAGTGCCCCCAGGGGGCGCGAGGTATACAATGAGCAGTTCTTC
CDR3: CSAPRGREVYNEQFF

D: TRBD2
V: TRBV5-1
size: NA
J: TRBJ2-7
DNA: TGCGCCAGCAGCATGGCAGGGACTAGTACCCACGAGCAGTACTTC
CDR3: CASSMAGTSTHEQYF

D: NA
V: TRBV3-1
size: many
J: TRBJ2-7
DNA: TGTGCCAGCAGCCAAACCAGGTCCTACGAGCAGTACTTC
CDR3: CASSQTRSYEQYF

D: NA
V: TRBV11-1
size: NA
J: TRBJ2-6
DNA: TGTGCCAGCAGACCTAACCTAACCCCCATAACAGCTGGGGGGGCCAACGTCCTGACTTTC
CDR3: CASRPNLTPITAGGANVLTF

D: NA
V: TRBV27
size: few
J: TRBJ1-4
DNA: TGTGCCAGCAGTTTTCTGGGCCGCGAAAAACTGTTTTTT
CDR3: CASSFLGREKLFF

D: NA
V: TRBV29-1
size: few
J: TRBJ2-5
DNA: TGCAGCGTTGAAGGAGGTGTACCGGGACTCCCATCCGGGACCCAGTACTTC
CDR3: CSVEGGVPGLPSGTQYF

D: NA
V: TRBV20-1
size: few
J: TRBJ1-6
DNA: TGCAGTGCCAGAGGCACGGGGGGAGCTTCACCCCTCCACTTT
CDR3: CSARGTGGASPLHF

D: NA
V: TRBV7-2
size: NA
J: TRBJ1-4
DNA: TGTGCCAGCAGCTTAGGGGGCGGGGATAGAAAACTGTTTTTT
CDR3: CASSLGGGDRKLFF

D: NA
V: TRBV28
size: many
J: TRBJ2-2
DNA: TGTGCCAGCAGTTTTGGGAGTAACACCGGGGAGCTGTTTTTT
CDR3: CASSFGSNTGELFF

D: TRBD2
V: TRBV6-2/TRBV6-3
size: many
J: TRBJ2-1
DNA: TGTGCCAGCAGGGAGACTAGCGGGGGATACAATGAGCAGTTCTTC
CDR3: CASRETSGGYNEQFF

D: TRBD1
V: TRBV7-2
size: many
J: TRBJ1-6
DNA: TGTGCCAGCAGCCAGGCTACAGGGGCAGGATCCCCCCTCCACTTT
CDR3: CASSQATGAGSPLHF

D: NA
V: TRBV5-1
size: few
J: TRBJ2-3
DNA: TGCGCCAGCAGCTTGGGTAGTTCTAGCACAGATACGCAGTATTTT
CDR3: CASSLGSSSTDTQYF

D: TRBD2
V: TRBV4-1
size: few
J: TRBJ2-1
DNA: TGCGCCAGCAGCCAGCAGGGGGCTAGCGGGAGTTCCTACAATGAGCAGTTCTTC
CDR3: CASSQQGASGSSYNEQFF

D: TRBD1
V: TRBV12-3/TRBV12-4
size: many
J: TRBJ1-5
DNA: TGTGCCAGCAGTTTAATAGTGGGTGGACAGGGCAATCAGCCCCAGCATTTT
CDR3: CASSLIVGGQGNQPQHF

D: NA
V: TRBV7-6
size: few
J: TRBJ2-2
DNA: TGTGCCAGCAGCTTAGATTCTTTTGGGGCCCCCCTCACCGGGGAGCTGTTTTTT
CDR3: CASSLDSFGAPLTGELFF

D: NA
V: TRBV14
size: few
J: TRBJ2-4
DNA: TGTGCCAGCAGCCAGGGATCTCCGGACTTC
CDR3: CASSQGSPDF

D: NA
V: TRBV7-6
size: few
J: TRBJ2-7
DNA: TGTGCCAGCAGCCCCCTCCTGGGGACATCATACGAGCAGTACTTC
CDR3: CASSPLLGTSYEQYF

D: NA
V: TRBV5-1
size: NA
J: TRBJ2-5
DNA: TGCGCCAGCAGCTTGGTTCAGGGGTTAAGTACTCAAGAGACCCAGTACTTC
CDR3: CASSLVQGLSTQETQYF

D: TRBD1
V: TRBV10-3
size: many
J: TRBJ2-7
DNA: TGTGCCATCAGCCGTGGAGTCGAGGGGGCGGACGAGCAGTACTTC
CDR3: CAISRGVEGADEQYF

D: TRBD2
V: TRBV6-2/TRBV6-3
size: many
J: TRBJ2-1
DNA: TGTGCTCGATGGGCCGTAGGGACTAGCGGAGCCCCCCAACTCAACAATGAGCAGTTCTTC
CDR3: CARWAVGTSGAPQLNNEQFF

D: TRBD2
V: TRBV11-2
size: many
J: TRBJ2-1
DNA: TGTGCCAGCAGCACATTAGCGGGAGCCTACAATGAGCAGTTCTTC
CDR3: CASSTLAGAYNEQFF

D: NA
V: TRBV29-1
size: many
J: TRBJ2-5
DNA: TGCAGCGTAGGTCAGGGGAGAGAGACCCAGTACTTC
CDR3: CSVGQGRETQYF

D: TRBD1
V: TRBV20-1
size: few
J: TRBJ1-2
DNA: TGCAGTGCCCCCCCGGAGACAGGGGCGAACTATGGCTACACCTTC
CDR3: CSAPPETGANYGYTF

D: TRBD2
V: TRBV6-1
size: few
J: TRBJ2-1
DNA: TGTGCCAACGGGTTTGGGACTAGCGGGGACAATGAGCAGTTCTTC
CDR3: CANGFGTSGDNEQFF

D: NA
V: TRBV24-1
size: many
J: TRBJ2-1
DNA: TGTGCCACCAGTGATCAACGATCCTCCTACAATGAGCAGTTCTTC
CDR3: CATSDQRSSYNEQFF

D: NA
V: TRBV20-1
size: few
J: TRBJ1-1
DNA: TGCAGTGCTAGAGATCCGGGACACGGGCCTGGTGAAGCTTTCTTT
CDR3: CSARDPGHGPGEAFF

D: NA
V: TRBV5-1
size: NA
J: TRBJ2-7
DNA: TGCGCCAGCAGCCCCTTGGTCGGGGAGCCGCCGGACGAGCAGTACTTC
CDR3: CASSPLVGEPPDEQYF

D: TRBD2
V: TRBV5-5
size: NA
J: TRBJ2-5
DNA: TGTGCCAGCAGCTTGGTGGCGGCTAGCGGGAGTGAGACCCAGTACTTC
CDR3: CASSLVAASGSETQYF

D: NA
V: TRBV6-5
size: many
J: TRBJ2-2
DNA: TGTGCCAGCAGTTACTCGGCACAGGGTTTGGCGGAGCTGTTTTTT
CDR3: CASSYSAQGLAELFF

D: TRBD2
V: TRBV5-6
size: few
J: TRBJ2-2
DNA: TGTGCCAGCAGCCCAAGACTAGCGGAGCCCCTCGGGACCGGGGAGCTGTTTTTT
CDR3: CASSPRLAEPLGTGELFF

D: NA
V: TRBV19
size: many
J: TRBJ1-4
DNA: TGTGCCAGTAGCCCCGACGGGGAAGGACTGTTTTTT
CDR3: CASSPDGEGLFF

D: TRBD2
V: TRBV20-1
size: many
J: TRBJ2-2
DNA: TGCAGTGCTAGAGCCCCCGGTGCTAGCGGGAGGGAAAACACCGGGGAGCTGTTTTTT
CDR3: CSARAPGASGRENTGELFF

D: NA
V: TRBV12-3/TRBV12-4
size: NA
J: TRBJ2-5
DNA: TGTGCCAGCAGTCCGACCCTCGGGGGTCCCCAAGAGACCCAGTACTTC
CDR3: CASSPTLGGPQETQYF

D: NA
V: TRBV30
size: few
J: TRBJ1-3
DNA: TGTGCCTGGAGCGACGGCGTCTCTGGAAACACCATATATTTT
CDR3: CAWSDGVSGNTIYF

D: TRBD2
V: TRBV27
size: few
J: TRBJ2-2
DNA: TGTGCCAGCAGTTTGCGACAGACCAGCGGGAGGGGAACTGCCGGGGAGCTGTTTTTT
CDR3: CASSLRQTSGRGTAGELFF

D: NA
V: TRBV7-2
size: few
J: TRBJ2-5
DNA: TGTGCCAGCACCCCAGGGTCGGTAGGAGAGACCCAGTACTTC
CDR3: CASTPGSVGETQYF

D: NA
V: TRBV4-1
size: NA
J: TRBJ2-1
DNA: TGCGCCAGCAGCCAAGTCTCGGACTACAATGAGCAGTTCTTC
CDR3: CASSQVSDYNEQFF

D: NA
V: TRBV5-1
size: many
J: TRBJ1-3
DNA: TGCGCCAGCAGCCAGGCAGGGGAAGACACCATATATTTT
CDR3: CASSQAGEDTIYF

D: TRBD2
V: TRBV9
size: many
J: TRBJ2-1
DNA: TGTGCCAGCAGCACCCTAGCGGGAGAGGATGAGCAGTTCTTC
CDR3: CASSTLAGEDEQFF

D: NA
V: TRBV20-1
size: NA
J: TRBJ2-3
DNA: TGCAGTGCGATGACTAGTACAGATACGCAGTATTTT
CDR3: CSAMTSTDTQYF

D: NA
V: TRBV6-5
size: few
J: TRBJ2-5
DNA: TGTGCCAGCAGTCACGCTTGGGAGACCCAGTACTTC
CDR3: CASSHAWETQYF

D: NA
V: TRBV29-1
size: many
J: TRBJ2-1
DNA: TGCAGCGTTGAAGACAGGGTCCTGAGGAGGAATGAGCAGTTCTTC
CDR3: CSVEDRVLRRNEQFF

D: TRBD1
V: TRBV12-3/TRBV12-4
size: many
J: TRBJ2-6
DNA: TGTGCCAGCAGTTTGGGACAGGGTATCCCTCGCTCTGGGGCCAACGTCCTGACTTTC
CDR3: CASSLGQGIPRSGANVLTF

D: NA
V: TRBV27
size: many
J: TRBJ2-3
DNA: TGTGCCAGCAGTTTATCGCGTCGAGCCACAGATACGCAGTATTTT
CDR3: CASSLSRRATDTQYF

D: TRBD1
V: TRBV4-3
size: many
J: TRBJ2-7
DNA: TGCGCCAGCAGCGAAACCGGGACAGGGGAACACGAGCAGTACTTC
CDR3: CASSETGTGEHEQYF

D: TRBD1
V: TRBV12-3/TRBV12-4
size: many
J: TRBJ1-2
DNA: TGTGCCAGCCTGCTGCAGGGGGGTGGCTACACCTTC
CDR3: CASLLQGGGYTF

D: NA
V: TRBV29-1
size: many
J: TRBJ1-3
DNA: TGCAGCGTTGAAGAAATCGGGATCTCTGGAAACACCATATATTTT
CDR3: CSVEEIGISGNTIYF

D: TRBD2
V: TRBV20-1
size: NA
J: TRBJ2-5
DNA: TGCAGTGCCCAGACTAGCTTCGAGACCCAGTACTTC
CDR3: CSAQTSFETQYF

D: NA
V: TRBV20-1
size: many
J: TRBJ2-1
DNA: TGCAGTGCTACCTACAATGAGCAGTTCTTC
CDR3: CSATYNEQFF

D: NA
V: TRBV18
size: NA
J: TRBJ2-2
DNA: TGTGCCAGCTCACCAGCTGGGGTTGACACCGGGGAGCTGTTTTTT
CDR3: CASSPAGVDTGELFF

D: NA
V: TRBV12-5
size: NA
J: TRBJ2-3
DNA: TGTGCTAGTGCCCAGAGCCAACCCAACACAGATACGCAGTATTTT
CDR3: CASAQSQPNTDTQYF

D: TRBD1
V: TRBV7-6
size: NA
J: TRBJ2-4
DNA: TGTGCCAGCAGCTTAGAGTCGGCAGGGGGCTCAGCCAAAAACATTCAGTACTTC
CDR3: CASSLESAGGSAKNIQYF

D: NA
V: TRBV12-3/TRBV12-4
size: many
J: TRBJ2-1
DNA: TGTGCCAGCAGTCTTCCGGGAAGCAAGGGGAATGAGCAGTTCTTC
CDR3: CASSLPGSKGNEQFF

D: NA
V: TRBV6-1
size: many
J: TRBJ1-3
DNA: TGTGCCAGCAGGGACAGTCTCAAGGGTATGGGAAACACCATATATTTT
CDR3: CASRDSLKGMGNTIYF